This T cell receptor beta chain comes out of a study of spatial heterogeneity in lung cancer. Individual TCR cDNA molecules each bore their own unique molecular identifier. TCRdb passed the 5' RACE reads through MiXCR, listing each CDR3 protein once. The table includes 20,000 to 25,000 distinct CDR3 sequences, more than 15% detected once. The sample's time point: sample taken at primary tumor resection. Untreated early-stage non-small cell lung cancer patients, about 70 in total, were the donors. This clonotype has only a few counts. Its target is not known. The V and J ends lost 0 bases and 3 bases respectively, with 9 bases between them. Germline lookup yields CDR1 SEHNR and CDR2 FQNEAQ (reference sequence). CDR3 length: 14 residues. Study-level findings and limits: The number of expanded tumor alpha and beta chains correlated with mutation number.

The rearrangement joins TRBV7-9 to TRBJ2-7; D not certain. Source: lung tumor tissue, taken at surgery. The source is a female donor with early-stage non-small cell lung cancer. The CDR3 protein is CASSLAGIDYEQYF. The CDR3 region has the DNA TGTGCCAGCAGCTTAGCTGGGATTGACTACGAGCAGTACTTC.